This T cell receptor beta chain was recorded in a study of blood T cell repertoires in COVID-19. Using immunoSEQ multiplex PCR, the repertoire was profiled, and TCRdb retains in-frame clones only, with some absent. The sample holds 150,000 to 200,000 clones; about 85% are singletons and the top ten take approximately 9.4%. The CDR3 has 18 amino acids. From germline, CDR1 is SQVTM and CDR2 ANQGSEA. V was pared by 3 bases and J by 1 base, with 9 bases of the junction left unmatched. The J gene is TRBJ2-3, the V gene TRBV29-1; 14 bases match TRBD2. Source material: peripheral blood. The clonotype was recovered from a woman of 80 years or more with acute or convalescent COVID-19. The CDR3 DNA reads as TGCAGCGTTGACTTGGGGACTAGCGGGAGCGCCGGCACAGATACGCAGTATTTT. Translating gives CSVDLGTSGSAGTDTQYF.